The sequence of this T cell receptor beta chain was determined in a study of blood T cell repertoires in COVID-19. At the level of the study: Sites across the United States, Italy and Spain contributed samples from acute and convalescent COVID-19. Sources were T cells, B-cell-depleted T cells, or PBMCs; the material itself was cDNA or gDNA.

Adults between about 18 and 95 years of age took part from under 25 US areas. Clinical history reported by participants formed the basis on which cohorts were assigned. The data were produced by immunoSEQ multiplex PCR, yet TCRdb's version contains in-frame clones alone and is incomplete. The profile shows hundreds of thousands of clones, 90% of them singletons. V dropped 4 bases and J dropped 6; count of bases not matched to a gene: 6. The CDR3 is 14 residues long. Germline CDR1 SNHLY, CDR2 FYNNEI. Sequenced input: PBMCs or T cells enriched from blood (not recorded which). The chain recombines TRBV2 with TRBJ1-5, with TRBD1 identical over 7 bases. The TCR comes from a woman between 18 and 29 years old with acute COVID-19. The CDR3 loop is CASSVGQGGQPQHF. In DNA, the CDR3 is TGTGCCAGCAGTGTCGGGCAGGGGGGTCAGCCCCAGCATTTT.